This T cell receptor (beta chain) stems from a study of tumor and adjacent non-tumor tissue in lung cancer. Study-wide background: Patients comprised about a dozen adenocarcinoma, a couple of squamous cell carcinoma and 1 small cell lung cancer.

Study-level points and caveats: Tumor tissue had significantly higher TCR diversity than normal lung.

This sample's RNA came from whole unsorted tissue. This non-tumor lung sample came from over 3 cm beyond the tumor edge. Newly diagnosed lung cancer patients had thoracic surgery in China, August–late 2014, without prior chemotherapy. A modified ARM-PCR protocol with three rounds of nested PCR amplified TCRbeta. TCRdb itself ran the multiplex PCR reads through MiXCR, one entry per CDR3 protein. The table lists 90,000 to 100,000 distinct CDR3 sequences, 80% of them singletons, with under 40% in the top ten. The CDR3 sequence is 16 residues long. The germline CDR1 and CDR2 sequences are MGHDK and SYGVNS. About this clonotype itself: What it binds is not known. This may be a read error, as it is one base from a much larger clone.

The sequence came from a man between 60 and 75 years old with small cell lung cancer. This chain links TRBV25-1 with TRBJ2-3; D might be TRBD2 (7 bases). Material for sequencing was distant non-tumor lung tissue. The CDR3 bases are TGTGTCAGCAGTGAATTGGGGGGGGCGCGGACAGATACGCAGTATTTT. Translation gives CVSSELGGARTDTQYF.